This TCR beta chain is drawn from a study of blood T cell repertoires in COVID-19. Study information: The samples span acute and convalescent COVID-19 from the United States, Italy and Spain.

TCRdb's table, derived via immunoSEQ multiplex PCR, lists solely in-frame clones and lacks some. The sample carries 200,000 to 250,000 clones, approximately 90% recorded once. Germline-derived CDR1 and CDR2 are WNHNN and SYGVQD (reference sequence). Trimming removed 4 bases from V and 9 bases from J, with 16 bases in between. This CDR3 region has 14 residues. The chain uses TRBV10-1 and TRBJ2-1; weak D call: TRBD1 (5 bases). The sequencing input was peripheral blood. The TCR originated in a man aged 55 to 70 with COVID-19, enrolled during active disease. Written as DNA, the CDR3 is TGCGCCAGCAGTGCGGCAGGGAAGGTTAGTGAGCAGTTCTTC. It specifies CASSAAGKVSEQFF.